The 2 T cell receptor beta chains below all came from one sample that was sequenced in a study of response to subunit inactivated influenza vaccine. One entry per CDR3 protein, called by TCRdb with MiXCR from the RT-PCR reads. This table holds around 850,000 distinct CDR3 sequences, approximately 17% found once. This material consisted of PBMCs from blood, taken about 5 days after vaccination. These receptors all come from a man in his forties or fifties who received an inactivated influenza vaccine.

This clonotype has at least ten counts. This sequence joins TRBV29-1 and TRBJ2-2, with 10 bases identical to TRBD1. Germline V gives CDR1 SQVTM, CDR2 ANQGSEA. The V gene end was trimmed by 0 bases and the J gene end by 1 base; junction bases not matched to a gene: 2. The CDR3 contains 16 residues. CDR3 residues: CSVEDRDRGNTGELFF. The CDR3 bases are TGCAGCGTTGAAGACCGGGACAGGGGGAACACCGGGGAGCTGTTTTTT.

The J gene is TRBJ2-3, the V gene TRBV20-1, with TRBD2 identical over 8 bases. V trimming: 2 bases; J trimming: 0 bases; junction bases outside the gene matches: 7. CDR3 length equals 16 residues. The V gene's germline CDR1 is DFQATT and CDR2 SNEGSKA (reference sequence). The CDR3, as DNA: TGCAGTGCTAGATACGGGGGGGCGTTGAGCACAGATACGCAGTATTTT. This encodes CSARYGGALSTDTQYF.